A single sample gave rise to the 15 T cell receptor beta chains below, sequenced in a study of cytomegalovirus exposure and HLA in healthy donors. This PCR relied on a set of 60 Vbeta primers and 13 Jbeta primers. Profiled with immunoSEQ multiplex PCR; TCRdb holds only in-frame clones, not every one. Of 200,000 to 300,000 clones listed, 84% are singletons. What was sequenced was PBMCs. The source is a woman in her 40s in good health and CMV-seropositive.

This chain joins TRBV11-2 and TRBJ2-7; a weak D match, TRBD1 (5 bases). The CDR3 runs 12 residues. Trimming shortened V by 3 bases and J by 6 bases, and 9 bases separated the two germline ends. CDR1 and CDR2 (germline): SGHAT, FQNNGV. The CDR3 sequence is CASSLEGAEQYF. CDR3 sequence (DNA): TGTGCCAGCAGCTTGGAAGGGGCCGAGCAGTACTTC.

The chain links TRBV28 to TRBJ1-1, with 7 bases matching TRBD1. V dropped 5 bases and J dropped 1; count of bases not matched to a gene: 13. CDR1 is MDHEN and CDR2 is SYDVKM in the germline V gene. CDR3 length: 17 amino acids. The CDR3 reads CASSGTGQPHKNTEAFF. CDR3 coding DNA: TGTGCCAGCAGTGGGACGGGACAGCCACATAAGAACACTGAAGCTTTCTTT.

The genes are TRBV6-1 and TRBJ2-7; D may be TRBD2 (6 bases). V was pared by 5 bases and J by 3 bases, with 11 bases between. The CDR3 sequence is 13 residues long. Germline V gene sequence: CDR1 MNHNS, CDR2 SASEGT. In nucleotides, the CDR3 is TGTGCCAGCAGTTTAGCGGACAACTACGAGCAGTACTTC. Amino acids: CASSLADNYEQYF.

About this clone itself: Germline is not matched at one junction end, which may reflect a read error. The CDR3, as DNA: TGTGCCAGCAGCCCCCGAAGGGACTCCTCCGAGCAGTACTTC. This sequence encodes CASSPRRDSSEQYF. The chain links TRBV11-3 to TRBJ2-7; weak D call: TRBD2 (6 bases). The CDR3 loop spans 14 amino acids. The V gene's germline CDR1 is SGHNT and CDR2 YENEEA.

Only one count was recorded for this clone. The rearrangement uses TRBV6-5 and TRBJ1-2; D might be TRBD1 (6 bases). The CDR3 consists of 14 residues. Germline-derived CDR1 and CDR2 are MNHEY and SVGAGI. Trimming cost V 6 bases and J 4 bases, with 15 bases left between them. CDR3 nucleotides: TGTGCCAGCAGACCCACAGGGAAGGGCTATGGCTACACCTTC. It is translated as CASRPTGKGYGYTF.

The rearrangement links TRBV19 to TRBJ1-5; a possible D gene is TRBD1 (5 bases). Germline lookup yields CDR1 LNHDA and CDR2 SQIVND (reference sequence). The CDR3 contains 13 residues. Trimming took 5 bases from V and 4 from J, leaving 9 bases between them. The CDR3 spells CASSSQGNQPQHF. Here the CDR3 DNA reads TGTGCCAGTAGTTCTCAGGGTAATCAGCCCCAGCATTTT.

The chain recombines TRBV7-3 with TRBJ2-7; the match to TRBD1 covers 8 bases. Germline CDR1 reads SGHTA; CDR2 reads FQGTGA. The CDR3 is made up of 13 amino acids. J was trimmed by 9 bases and V by 5 bases; bases with no gene match: 9. The CDR3 DNA reads as TGTGCCAGCAGCCCCGCTGGACAGGGTGGGCAGTACTTC. This translates into CASSPAGQGGQYF.

V gene TRBV28 combines with J gene TRBJ2-3; 8 bases are shared with TRBD1. CDR1 is MDHEN, CDR2 SYDVKM, per germline. CDR3 length: 15 amino acids. J lost 5 bases, V lost 2 bases, and 6 bases had no gene match. CDR3 bases: TGTGCCAGCAGTTTAGCAGGGGGCGCCGGAGATACGCAGTATTTT. Protein: CASSLAGGAGDTQYF.

The chain employs TRBV27 and TRBJ2-5, with TRBD2 identical over 9 bases. The DNA end lines up better with TRBJ2-7; the J call may be wrong. The CDR3 contains 14 residues. Germline V gives CDR1 MNHEY, CDR2 SMNVEV (reference sequence). CDR3 nucleotide sequence: TGTGCCAGCAGTTTAGCGGGAGGGCCTTACGAGCAGTACTTC. Its translation: CASSLAGGPYEQYF.

This chain joins TRBV27 and TRBJ2-6, with D unclear. Germline-derived CDR1 and CDR2 are MNHEY and SMNVEV (reference sequence). The V end was cut by 9 bases, the J end by 0 bases, with 12 bases between. CDR3 size: 15 residues. CDR3 sequence (DNA): TGTGCCAGTAGATATCTAAGCTCTGGGGCCAACGTCCTGACTTTC. Residues: CASRYLSSGANVLTF.

V usage is TRBV11-3 and J usage is TRBJ2-2, with a possible D match to TRBD2 (5 bases). The CDR3 contains 12 residues. Germline CDR1 SGHNT, CDR2 YENEEA. The V and J ends lost 4 bases and 6 bases respectively, with 6 bases between them. The CDR3: CASSSGAGELFF. The CDR3 DNA reads as TGTGCCAGCAGCTCCGGGGCCGGGGAGCTGTTTTTT.

This clone was found a few times. The chain combines TRBV6-6 with TRBJ1-1, with 9 nucleotides matching TRBD1. The ends lost 6 bases at V and 1 base at J; junction bases unmatched: 9. The CDR3 is 16 amino acids. The germline CDR1 and CDR2 sequences are MNHNY and SVGAGI (reference sequence). This chain's CDR3 is CASSLLNRGPNTEAFF. CDR3 DNA: TGTGCCAGCAGCCTCCTCAACAGGGGGCCGAACACTGAAGCTTTCTTT.

In DNA form, the CDR3 reads TGTGCCAGCAGTAGCGGATCACCCCTCCACTTT. Encoded protein: CASSSGSPLHF. This chain joins TRBV28 and TRBJ1-6; D is undetermined. The V end was cut by 5 bases, the J end by 10 bases, with 6 bases between. The CDR3 contains 11 residues. Germline V gives CDR1 MDHEN, CDR2 SYDVKM.

The chain combines TRBV19 with TRBJ1-2, with 10 positions matching TRBD1. The CDR3 loop spans 15 amino acids. CDR1 is LNHDA and CDR2 is SQIVND in the germline V gene (reference sequence). The junction had 3 bases not matched to a gene; V was cut back by 2 bases and J by 3 bases. In DNA form, the CDR3 reads TGTGCCAGTAGTATACGACAGGGGGCAGACTATGGCTACACCTTC. This codes for CASSIRQGADYGYTF.

This clone was observed once. The chain's CDR3 is CASSLNRLIIGFF. CDR3 in DNA: TGTGCCAGCAGCTTAAACAGGTTAATAATTGGGTTCTTC. This rearrangement joins TRBV5-6 to TRBJ2-1; D possibly corresponds to TRBD1 (5 bases). Trimming stripped 2 bases from V and 15 bases from J, with 18 bases between. This CDR3 region has 13 residues. The germline V gene encodes CDR1 SGHDT and CDR2 YYEEEE. The full variable domain, completed using reference TRBV5-6 and TRBJ2-1, is DAGVTQSPTHLIKTRGQQVTLRCSPKSGHDTVSWYQQALGQGPQFIFQYYEEEERQRGNFPDRFSGHQFPNYSSELNVNALLLGDSALYLCASSLNRLIIGFFGPGTRLTVL.